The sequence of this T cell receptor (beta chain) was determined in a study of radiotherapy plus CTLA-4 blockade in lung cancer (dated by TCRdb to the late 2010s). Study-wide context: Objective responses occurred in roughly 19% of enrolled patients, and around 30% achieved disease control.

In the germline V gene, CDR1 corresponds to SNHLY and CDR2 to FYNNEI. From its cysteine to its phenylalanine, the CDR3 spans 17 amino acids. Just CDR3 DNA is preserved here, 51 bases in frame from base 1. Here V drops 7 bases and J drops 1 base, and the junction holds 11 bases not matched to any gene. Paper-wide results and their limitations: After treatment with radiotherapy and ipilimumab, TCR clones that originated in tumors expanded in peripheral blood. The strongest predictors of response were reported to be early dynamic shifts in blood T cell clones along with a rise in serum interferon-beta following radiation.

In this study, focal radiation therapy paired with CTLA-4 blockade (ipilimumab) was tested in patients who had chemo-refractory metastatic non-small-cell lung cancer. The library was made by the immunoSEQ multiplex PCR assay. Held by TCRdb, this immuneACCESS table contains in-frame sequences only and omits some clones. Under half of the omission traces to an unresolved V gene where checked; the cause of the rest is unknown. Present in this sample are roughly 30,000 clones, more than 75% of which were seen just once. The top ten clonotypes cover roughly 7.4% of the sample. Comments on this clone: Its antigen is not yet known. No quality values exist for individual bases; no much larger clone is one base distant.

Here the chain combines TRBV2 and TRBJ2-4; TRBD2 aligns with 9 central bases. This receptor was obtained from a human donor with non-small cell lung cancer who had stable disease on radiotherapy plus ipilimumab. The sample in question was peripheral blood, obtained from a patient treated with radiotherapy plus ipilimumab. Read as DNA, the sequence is TGTGCCAGCATGGCTAGCGGGACCGAGGGGGCCAAAAACATTCAGTACTTC. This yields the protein CASMASGTEGAKNIQYF.